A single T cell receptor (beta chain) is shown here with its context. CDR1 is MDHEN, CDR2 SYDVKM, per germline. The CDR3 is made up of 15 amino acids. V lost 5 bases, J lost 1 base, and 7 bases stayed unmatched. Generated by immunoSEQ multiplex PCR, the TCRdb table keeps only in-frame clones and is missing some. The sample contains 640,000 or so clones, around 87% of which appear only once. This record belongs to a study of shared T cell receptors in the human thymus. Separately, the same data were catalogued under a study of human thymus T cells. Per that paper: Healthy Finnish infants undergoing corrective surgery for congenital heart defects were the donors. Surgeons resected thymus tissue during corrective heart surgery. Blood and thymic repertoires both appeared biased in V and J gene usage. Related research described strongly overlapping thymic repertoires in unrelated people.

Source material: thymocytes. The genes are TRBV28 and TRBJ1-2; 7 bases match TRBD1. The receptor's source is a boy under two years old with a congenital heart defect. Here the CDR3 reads CASSQDRPFNYGYTF. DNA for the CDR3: TGTGCCAGCAGTCAGGACAGGCCTTTTAACTATGGCTACACCTTC.